Each of the 31 T cell receptor beta chains below was sequenced from the same sample in a study of blood T cell repertoires in COVID-19. The protocol was immunoSEQ multiplex PCR, while the TCRdb copy is restricted to in-frame clones and leaves out a portion. Of approximately 230,000 clones detected, 85% to 90% appear once; the ten largest clones hold 1.3% to 1.5%. The sample was peripheral blood. The receptors come from a man of 80 years or more with acute or convalescent COVID-19.

This clone turned up a few times. The CDR3 protein is CASSLVGHIQETQYF. As DNA, the CDR3 is TGTGCCAGCAGCTTAGTTGGACATATCCAAGAGACCCAGTACTTC. This chain uses TRBV7-8 with TRBJ2-5; possible D gene TRBD1, 5 bases. The CDR3 totals 15 residues. Germline V gene lookup returns CDR1 SGHVS and CDR2 FQNEAQ. The V and J ends lost 1 base and 1 base respectively, with 10 bases between them.

The V call is TRBV20-1, the J call TRBJ2-2; D is possibly TRBD2 (5 bases). The CDR3 length is 15 residues. Germline lookup yields CDR1 DFQATT and CDR2 SNEGSKA (reference sequence). The ends were cut back, 3 bases at V and 3 bases at J, with 14 bases in the middle. The CDR3 is CSASPGRRDTGELFF. The DNA for the CDR3 is TGCAGTGCTAGTCCGGGGAGAAGAGACACCGGGGAGCTGTTTTTT.

The chain couples TRBV6-5 to TRBJ2-3; D is undetermined. The V gene's germline CDR1 is MNHEY and CDR2 SVGAGI. The CDR3 spans 13 residues. The ends were cut back, 4 bases at V and 1 base at J, with 6 bases in the middle. The CDR3, as DNA: TGTGCCAGCAGTTTGGCGGGCACAGATACGCAGTATTTT. This translates into CASSLAGTDTQYF.

The chain employs TRBV7-9 and TRBJ2-1; 10 bases map to TRBD2. The trim removed 1 base at V and 8 bases at J, leaving 8 bases unmatched. The germline V gene has CDR1 SEHNR and CDR2 FQNEAQ (reference sequence). CDR3 length equals 16 residues. CDR3 DNA: TGTGCCAGCAGCTTAGGGCTAGCGGGAGTATCCCATGAGCAGTTCTTC. It codes for CASSLGLAGVSHEQFF.

This chain connects TRBV11-3 to TRBJ2-1, with 11 bases aligning to TRBD2. The CDR3 is made up of 19 amino acids. CDR1 is SGHNT and CDR2 is YENEEA in the germline V gene. V lost 0 bases and J lost 8; bases outside the gene matches: 15. CDR3 region: CASSLDGFSGLAGEDEQFF. CDR3 bases: TGTGCCAGCAGCTTAGACGGTTTCTCAGGACTAGCGGGTGAAGATGAGCAGTTCTTC.

The chain has TRBV6-5 and TRBJ2-7; 8 nucleotides align to TRBD1. V lost 8 bases, J lost 3 bases, and 9 bases stayed unmatched. The germline V gene has CDR1 MNHEY and CDR2 SVGAGI. This CDR3 is 14 amino acids long. The CDR3, as DNA: TGTGCCAGCGGGTTTACGGGACAGGACTACGAGCAGTACTTC. Its protein is CASGFTGQDYEQYF.

The V call is TRBV6-6, the J call TRBJ1-3; D is perhaps TRBD1 (6 bases). Germline loops: CDR1 MNHNY, CDR2 SVGAGI (reference sequence). V was pared by 6 bases and J by 1 base, with 16 bases between. There are 16 residues in the CDR3. CDR3 DNA sequence: TGTGCCAGCAGACCCCCGACAGGTGGATCTGGAAACACCATATATTTT. Translated, it gives CASRPPTGGSGNTIYF.

The rearrangement links TRBV7-2 to TRBJ2-3; perhaps TRBD2 as D (7 bases). Per germline, CDR1 SGHTA and CDR2 FQGNSA. Trimming took 5 bases from V and 3 from J, leaving 15 bases between them. This CDR3 has 15 amino acids. CDR3 protein: CASSPWGGGTDTQYF. CDR3 bases: TGTGCCAGCAGCCCGTGGGGGGGCGGGACAGATACGCAGTATTTT.

The gene calls are TRBV5-1 and TRBJ2-1; tentative D call: TRBD1 (5 bases). Trimming stripped 4 bases from V and 7 bases from J, with 21 bases between. This CDR3 spans 16 amino acids. Germline V gene lookup returns CDR1 SGHRS and CDR2 YFSETQ. The CDR3: CASSPLVGAGFNEQFF. The DNA of the CDR3 is TGCGCCAGCAGCCCCCTGGTTGGGGCTGGGTTTAATGAGCAGTTCTTC.

V is TRBV7-9 and J is TRBJ1-1; TRBD1 agrees at 7 bases. Per the germline V gene, CDR1 is SEHNR and CDR2 is FQNEAQ (reference sequence). Trimming removed 4 bases from V and 4 bases from J; junction bases left unmatched: 9. The CDR3 spans 15 residues. CDR3 DNA sequence: TGTGCCAGCAGCTCGGAAGGGGGCGCGGGCACTGAAGCTTTCTTT. This sequence encodes CASSSEGGAGTEAFF.

The V gene is TRBV6-2 or TRBV6-3, the J gene TRBJ2-7, with D perhaps matching TRBD2 (5 bases). This CDR3 contains 14 residues. Trimming shortened V by 4 bases and J by 5 bases, and 15 bases separated the two germline ends. Germline CDR1 MNHEY, CDR2 SVGEGT. In nucleotides, the CDR3 is TGTGCCAGCAGTTTGGGAGTCCACCCCGACGAGCAGTACTTC. This translates into CASSLGVHPDEQYF.

This clone was counted only a few times. The rearrangement uses TRBV6-5 and TRBJ1-1, with TRBD1 as a possible D gene (5 bases). CDR1 MNHEY and CDR2 SVGAGI come from the germline V gene. The germline V and J ends were trimmed by 0 bases and 4 bases, with 15 bases remaining between them. The CDR3 length is 16 residues. CDR3 DNA sequence: TGTGCCAGCAGTTACTCGGTCGGGGGAAGGACCACTGAAGCTTTCTTT. Translating gives CASSYSVGGRTTEAFF.

The V call is TRBV7-6, the J call TRBJ2-2, with 8 bases aligning to TRBD2. J gave up 4 bases and V 2 bases, and 3 bases lay outside the gene matches. Germline-derived CDR1 and CDR2 are SGHVS and FNYEAQ. The CDR3 sequence is 15 residues long. As DNA, the CDR3 is TGTGCCAGCAGCTTACTTGCGGGAGGCACCGGGGAGCTGTTTTTT. Amino acid sequence: CASSLLAGGTGELFF.

This sequence joins TRBV4-2 and TRBJ2-1, with 14 nucleotides matching TRBD2. V was pared by 0 bases and J by 4 bases, with 11 bases of the junction left unmatched. There are 20 residues in the CDR3. Germline CDR1 is LGHNA and CDR2 is YNFKEQ. CDR3 sequence (DNA): TGTGCCAGCAGCCAAGACCCCCGGACTAGCGGGGGGACCCTATACAATGAGCAGTTCTTC. Residues: CASSQDPRTSGGTLYNEQFF.

The V call is TRBV2, the J call TRBJ1-4; D is unresolved. Trimming cost V 7 bases and J 8 bases, with 23 bases left between them. Looked up from germline, CDR1 is SNHLY and CDR2 is FYNNEI. The CDR3 sequence is 16 residues long. The CDR3 loop is CASKPDLANRGEKLFF. The CDR3 DNA follows: TGTGCCAGCAAACCTGACTTAGCGAACCGCGGGGAAAAACTGTTTTTT.

This rearrangement joins TRBV21-1 to TRBJ2-5; the D call in the table, TRBD2, was not verified against the DNA. TRBV21-1 is termed a pseudogene. This CDR3 has 16 amino acids. The CDR3: CASSKPPTAGEETQYF. In DNA, the CDR3 is TGTGCCAGCAGCAAACCCCCTACAGCGGGAGAGGAGACCCAGTACTTC.

This clone was counted once. The chain is built from TRBV7-6 and TRBJ1-2, with D unclear. The CDR3 is made up of 14 amino acids. V lost 1 base and J 4 bases, leaving 10 bases between the germline ends. Germline V gives CDR1 SGHVS, CDR2 FNYEAQ. The CDR3: CASSLDPGSYGYTF. The DNA of the CDR3 is TGTGCCAGCAGCTTAGACCCGGGGTCCTATGGCTACACCTTC.

V gene TRBV15 combines with J gene TRBJ1-1, with TRBD1 as a possible D gene (5 bases). Germline V lookup: CDR1 LNHNV, CDR2 YYDKDF (reference sequence). CDR3 size: 14 residues. V was cut by 0 bases and J by 3 bases, with 8 bases left in between. The CDR3 DNA sequence: TGTGCCACCAGCAGAGACAGGGTGGACACTGAAGCTTTCTTT. Its protein is CATSRDRVDTEAFF.

The rearrangement joins TRBV5-6 to TRBJ2-5, with D perhaps TRBD1 (6 bases). The CDR3 is 14 residues long. The ends were cut back, 4 bases at V and 2 bases at J, with 12 bases in the middle. In germline, CDR1 is SGHDT, CDR2 YYEEEE. The CDR3 loop is CASSRGQNQETQYF. The CDR3 nucleotides are TGTGCCAGCAGCCGCGGACAGAATCAAGAGACCCAGTACTTC.

The chain has TRBV7-3 and TRBJ2-2; D is possibly TRBD2 (5 bases). This CDR3 is built from 17 residues. Germline V gene lookup returns CDR1 SGHTA and CDR2 FQGTGA. V was shortened by 2 bases and J by 6 bases, with 19 bases between the two germline ends. The CDR3 is CASSLAPSPGAAGELFF. The CDR3 DNA reads as TGTGCCAGCAGCTTAGCACCGAGCCCCGGAGCGGCCGGGGAGCTGTTTTTT. Variable domain in full (rest from reference TRBV7-3 and TRBJ2-2): GAGVSQTPSNKVTEKGKYVELRCDPISGHTALYWYRQSLGQGPEFLIYFQGTGAADDSGLPNDRFFAVRPEGSVSTLKIQRTERGDSAVYLCASSLAPSPGAAGELFFGEGSRLTVL.

Here the CDR3 DNA reads TGTGCCAGCAGCTTCAGGGACAGGGCCTCAACTAATGAAAAACTGTTTTTT. It yields the protein CASSFRDRASTNEKLFF. The chain is built from TRBV7-6 and TRBJ1-4, with 9 bases identical to TRBD1. In germline, CDR1 is SGHVS, CDR2 FNYEAQ. With 3 bases clipped from V and 0 bases from J, the junction kept 5 bases outside the gene matches. The CDR3 spans 17 residues.

The chain is built from TRBV6-1 and TRBJ1-2, with no clear D. The CDR3 has 13 residues. Trimming pared 1 base from V and 1 base from J, leaving 4 bases between. Germline V gives CDR1 MNHNS, CDR2 SASEGT. Here the CDR3 DNA reads TGTGCCAGCAGTGAAGTCAATAACTATGGCTACACCTTC. It translates to CASSEVNNYGYTF.

This rearrangement joins TRBV18 to TRBJ1-1; weak D call: TRBD1 (5 bases). Germline V gene data show CDR1 as KGHSH and CDR2 as LQKENI. The V gene lost 4 bases and the J gene lost 1 base, with 10 bases spanning the gap. This CDR3 has 14 amino acids. The CDR3: CASSRAGPNTEAFF. As DNA, the CDR3 is TGTGCCAGCTCACGGGCAGGGCCGAACACTGAAGCTTTCTTT.

The rearrangement links TRBV6-5 to TRBJ2-1; 8 bases map to TRBD2. Trimming took 4 bases from V and 9 from J; bases not matched to a gene: 8. Germline assignment: CDR1 MNHEY and CDR2 SVGAGI. This CDR3 comprises 14 residues. The CDR3 sequence: CASSSWTSSAEQFF. The CDR3 region has the DNA TGTGCCAGCAGTTCATGGACTAGCTCGGCTGAGCAGTTCTTC.

The V call is TRBV19, the J call TRBJ2-3, with a weak D call TRBD2 (6 bases). Looked up from germline, CDR1 is LNHDA and CDR2 is SQIVND (reference sequence). With 5 bases removed from V and 3 bases from J, the gap between germline ends came to 18 bases. The CDR3 is 16 amino acids. CDR3 nucleotide sequence: TGTGCCAGTAGTTCTCAAGGCGGGGTGCGGACAGATACGCAGTATTTT. This codes for CASSSQGGVRTDTQYF.

This clone was counted a single time. This chain uses TRBV6-5 with TRBJ1-2; 7 nucleotides match TRBD1. With 5 bases clipped from V and 0 bases from J, the junction kept 6 bases outside the gene matches. Germline V gives CDR1 MNHEY, CDR2 SVGAGI. This CDR3 is built from 15 residues. The CDR3 sequence is CASSRTGGANYGYTF. The CDR3 region has the DNA TGTGCCAGCAGTAGGACAGGAGGCGCTAACTATGGCTACACCTTC.

The J gene is TRBJ1-1, the V gene TRBV10-2; 7 bases align to TRBD1. J lost 1 base, V lost 2 bases, and 4 bases had no gene match. This CDR3 contains 15 residues. The germline gives CDR1 WSHSY, CDR2 SAAADI. The CDR3 bases are TGCGCCAGCAGTGAGCCGGGACAGACGAACACTGAAGCTTTCTTT. Residues: CASSEPGQTNTEAFF.

This chain joins TRBV7-9 and TRBJ2-2, with D tentatively TRBD1 (6 bases). CDR1 and CDR2 (germline): SEHNR, FQNEAQ (reference sequence). V lost 2 bases to trimming and J lost 3 bases, with 13 bases between them. This CDR3 has 16 residues. The CDR3 DNA is TGTGCCAGCAGCTTACAAACAGGGCTAGACACCGGGGAGCTGTTTTTT. Amino acids: CASSLQTGLDTGELFF.

V gene TRBV3-1 (or the pseudogene TRBV3-2) combines with J gene TRBJ1-2; TRBD1 is a possible D gene (5 bases). V was trimmed by 5 bases and J by 4 bases, leaving 11 bases between them. The germline V gene encodes CDR1 LGHDT and CDR2 YNNKEL (reference sequence). The CDR3 runs 13 residues. This chain's CDR3 is CASSATGTYGYTF. The CDR3 nucleotides are TGTGCCAGCAGCGCAACAGGAACCTATGGCTACACCTTC.

The chain employs TRBV28 and TRBJ2-3; 7 bases align to TRBD2. The CDR3 consists of 17 residues. CDR1 and CDR2 (germline): MDHEN, SYDVKM. V was clipped by 0 bases and J by 5 bases; unmatched bases: 11. CDR3 in amino acids: CASSLWSVGEGEDTQYF. As DNA, the CDR3 is TGTGCCAGCAGTTTATGGTCCGTAGGGGAGGGCGAAGATACGCAGTATTTT.

V gene TRBV5-1 combines with J gene TRBJ2-2; no clear D gene. This CDR3 comprises 16 residues. Looked up from germline, CDR1 is SGHRS and CDR2 is YFSETQ. With 4 bases removed from V and 0 bases from J, the gap between germline ends came to 13 bases. Written as DNA, the CDR3 is TGCGCCAGCAGCCAGGATCCCTCAGCGAACACCGGGGAGCTGTTTTTT. Translating it yields CASSQDPSANTGELFF.